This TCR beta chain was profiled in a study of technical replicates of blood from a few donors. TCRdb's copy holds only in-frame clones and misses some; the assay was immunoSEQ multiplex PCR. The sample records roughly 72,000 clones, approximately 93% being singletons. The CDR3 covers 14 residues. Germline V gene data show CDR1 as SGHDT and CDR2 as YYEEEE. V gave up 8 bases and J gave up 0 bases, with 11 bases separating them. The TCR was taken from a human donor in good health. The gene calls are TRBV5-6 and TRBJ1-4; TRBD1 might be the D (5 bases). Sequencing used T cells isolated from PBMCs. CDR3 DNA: TGTGCCAGTCAGGGAATCTCAACTAATGAAAAACTGTTTTTT. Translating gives CASQGISTNEKLFF.